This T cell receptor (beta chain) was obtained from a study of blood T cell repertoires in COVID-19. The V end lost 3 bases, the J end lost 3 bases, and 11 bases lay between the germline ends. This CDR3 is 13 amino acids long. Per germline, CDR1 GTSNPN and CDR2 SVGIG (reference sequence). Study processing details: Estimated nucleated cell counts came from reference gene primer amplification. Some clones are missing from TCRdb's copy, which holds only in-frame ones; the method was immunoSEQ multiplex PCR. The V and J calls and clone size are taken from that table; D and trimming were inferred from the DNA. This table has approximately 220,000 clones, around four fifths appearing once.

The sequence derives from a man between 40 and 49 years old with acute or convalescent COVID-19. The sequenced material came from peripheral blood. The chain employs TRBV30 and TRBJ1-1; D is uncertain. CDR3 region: CAWRGGRDTEAFF. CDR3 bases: TGTGCCTGGAGGGGAGGGCGGGACACTGAAGCTTTCTTT.